This T cell receptor beta chain was recorded in a study of T cell repertoires in cytomegalovirus infection. As for the study in general: Carrying CMV and the relevant HLA type showed in public TCR beta signatures. Study outcomes and limitations: Using cumulative public TCR beta family frequency, the authors identified those who carried CMV together with the relevant HLA. HLA-C-restricted CMV clonotypes gave the most frequent clonotype in two of eight donors.

TCRdb called the reads again in MiXCR, with one record for every CDR3 protein. Of some 57,000 distinct CDR3 sequences in the sample, roughly a third were seen once. The CDR3 spans 11 residues. Germline trimming cut 7 bases from V and 4 bases from J; bases unmatched to any gene: 2. Germline CDR1 and CDR2: SQVTM and ANQGSEA. As regards this clonotype: As yet, its antigen is unknown.

This rearrangement joins TRBV29-1 to TRBJ1-2; 8 nucleotides agree with TRBD1. Sequencing used PBMCs, sequenced either directly or after in vitro stimulation (not recorded which). This sequence originates from a human donor in good health (CMV status not recorded). Some clones in this sample may be carry-over from other donors' samples. The CDR3 is CSGQGIYGYTF. The CDR3 coding sequence is TGCAGCGGACAGGGGATCTATGGCTACACCTTC.